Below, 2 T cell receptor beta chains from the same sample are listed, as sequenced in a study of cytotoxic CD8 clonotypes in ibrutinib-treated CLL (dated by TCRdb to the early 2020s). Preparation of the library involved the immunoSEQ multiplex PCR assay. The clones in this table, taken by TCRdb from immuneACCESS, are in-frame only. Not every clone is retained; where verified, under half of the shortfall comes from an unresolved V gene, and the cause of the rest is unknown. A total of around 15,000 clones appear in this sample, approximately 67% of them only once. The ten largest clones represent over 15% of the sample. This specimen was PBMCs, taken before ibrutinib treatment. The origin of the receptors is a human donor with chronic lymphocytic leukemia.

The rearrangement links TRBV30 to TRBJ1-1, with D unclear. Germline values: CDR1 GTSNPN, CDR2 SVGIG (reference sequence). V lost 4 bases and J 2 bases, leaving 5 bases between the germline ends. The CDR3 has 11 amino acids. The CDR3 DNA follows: TGTGCCTGGATGGCTAACACTGAAGCTTTCTTT. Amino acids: CAWMANTEAFF.

The CDR3 region has the DNA TGTGCCAGCTCACCACCGACAGGGGGAGCCTCCTACGAGCAGTACTTC. Translated, it gives CASSPPTGGASYEQYF. The chain combines TRBV18 with TRBJ2-7; TRBD1 matches 9 bases. V was clipped by 0 bases and J by 0 bases; unmatched bases: 3. The CDR3 extends over 16 amino acids. CDR1 and CDR2 (germline): KGHSH, LQKENI.